The 20 T cell receptor beta chains given below trace back to one sample, sequenced in a study of blood T cell repertoires in COVID-19 (dated by TCRdb to between 2020 and 2021). Libraries were prepared through the immunoSEQ multiplex PCR assay. Imported from immuneACCESS, the table was reduced by TCRdb to in-frame sequences with V and J called. These copies leave out some clones; in studies compared against another copy, an unresolved V gene accounts for under half, and the cause of the remainder is not known. For this sample the table gives about 140,000 clones, of which over 80% were detected only once. The top ten clones comprise about 5% of the sample. Material for sequencing was PBMCs or T cells enriched from blood (not recorded which). Source of these receptors: a man between 65 and 85 years old who had been exposed to COVID-19.

The chain employs TRBV7-2 and TRBJ2-1; TRBD1 matches 8 bases. Looked up from germline, CDR1 is SGHTA and CDR2 is FQGNSA. This CDR3 spans 17 amino acids. V was pared by 2 bases and J by 3 bases, with 9 bases of the junction left unmatched. As DNA, the CDR3 is TGTGCCAGCAGCTTAATGCCTGCAGGGGGCAACTACAATGAGCAGTTCTTC. Translating gives CASSLMPAGGNYNEQFF. Combining the CDR3 with reference TRBV7-2 and TRBJ2-1 gives the whole variable domain GAGVSQSPSNKVTEKGKDVELRCDPISGHTALYWYRQSLGQGLEFLIYFQGNSAPDKSGLPSDRFSAERTGGSVSTLTIQRTQQEDSAVYLCASSLMPAGGNYNEQFFGPGTRLTVL.

Remarks on this clone: Distinct nucleotide sequences in the sample also encode this CDR3. The chain recombines TRBV2 with TRBJ1-2, with D possibly TRBD1 on 5 matching bases. The CDR3 totals 13 residues. Germline V CDR1 and CDR2: SNHLY, FYNNEI. V shed 5 bases and J shed 2 bases, with 9 bases lying between them. CDR3 sequence (DNA): TGTGCCAGCAGTCCTGACAGAAACTATGGCTACACCTTC. It is translated as CASSPDRNYGYTF.

There are a few counts of this clone. This chain links TRBV12-3 or TRBV12-4 with TRBJ1-2; 8 nucleotides line up with TRBD1. Trimming removed 7 bases from V and 8 bases from J; junction bases left unmatched: 9. The CDR3 extends over 13 amino acids. The CDR3 coding sequence is TGTGCCAGCACTATCAGGGGGCGCGGGGGCTACACCTTC. It is translated as CASTIRGRGGYTF.

This clone appeared a single time. The rearrangement uses TRBV11-2 and TRBJ2-1, with 13 bases identical to TRBD2. The germline V gene has CDR1 SGHAT and CDR2 FQNNGV. The CDR3 is 15 residues long. Losses at the gene ends were 5 bases for V and 6 bases for J; bases not matched to a gene: 4. The CDR3 spells CASSGLAGVSNEQFF. CDR3 DNA: TGTGCCAGCAGCGGACTAGCGGGAGTTTCCAATGAGCAGTTCTTC.

The chain combines TRBV28 with TRBJ1-2; 8 bases line up with TRBD1. After removal of 6 bases from V and 3 bases from J, the junction contained 3 bases not matched to a gene. The CDR3 runs to 13 residues. The germline V gene encodes CDR1 MDHEN and CDR2 SYDVKM. The CDR3 coding sequence is TGTGCCAGCAGACTGACAGGGGACTATGGCTACACCTTC. Protein: CASRLTGDYGYTF.

The chain carries TRBV27 and TRBJ1-1; 7 bases are shared with TRBD1. V trimming: 4 bases; J trimming: 8 bases; junction bases outside the gene matches: 10. The V gene's germline CDR1 is MNHEY and CDR2 SMNVEV (reference sequence). The CDR3 is made up of 14 amino acids. The CDR3 DNA sequence: TGTGCCAGCAGTTCGTTATGGGACAGACTAGAAGCTTTCTTT. Its translation is CASSSLWDRLEAFF.

This chain connects TRBV2 to TRBJ2-3; D ambiguous. V lost 4 bases to trimming and J lost 0 bases, with 8 bases between them. CDR1 SNHLY and CDR2 FYNNEI come from the germline V gene. The CDR3 is made up of 14 amino acids. CDR3: CASSARRSTDTQYF. The CDR3 DNA is TGTGCCAGCAGTGCTCGGAGAAGCACAGATACGCAGTATTTT.

This sequence joins TRBV19 and TRBJ1-5, with a tentative D call TRBD1 (6 bases). The V gene's germline CDR1 is LNHDA and CDR2 SQIVND (reference sequence). The CDR3 has 14 residues. The V and J ends lost 7 bases and 9 bases respectively, with 19 bases between them. The CDR3 nucleotides read TGTGCCAGTACCTTCTGGGGGGGCAAGGGGCCCCAGCATTTT. This sequence encodes CASTFWGGKGPQHF.

The CDR3: CASSSRLAGAYEQYF. Written as DNA, the CDR3 is TGTGCCAGCAGCTCCCGACTAGCGGGAGCCTACGAGCAGTACTTC. V and J are TRBV5-4 and TRBJ2-7; 12 nucleotides agree with TRBD2. The J segment lost 2 bases and the V segment lost 3 bases, leaving 3 bases of the junction unmatched. Germline CDR1 SGHNT, CDR2 YYREEE (reference sequence). The CDR3 loop spans 15 amino acids.

The rearrangement links TRBV30 to TRBJ1-1; D is possibly TRBD1 (6 bases). Looked up from germline, CDR1 is GTSNPN and CDR2 is SVGIG (reference sequence). The CDR3 is 13 amino acids. V was cut by 8 bases and J by 0 bases, with 13 bases left in between. The CDR3 nucleotides read TGTGCCGGAAACAGGGCCATGAACACTGAAGCTTTCTTT. Protein: CAGNRAMNTEAFF.

This clone has only a few counts. CDR3 nucleotides: TGTGCCAGCAGCTCTTATGAGGAGCAGTTCTTC. It codes for CASSSYEEQFF. V usage is TRBV7-2 and J usage is TRBJ2-1, with no clear D. Trimming stripped 4 bases from V and 10 bases from J, with 8 bases between. The CDR3 contains 11 residues. Germline V gene data show CDR1 as SGHTA and CDR2 as FQGNSA.

This clone occurred once. The chain is built from TRBV7-2 and TRBJ2-3; 14 positions match TRBD2. V trimming: 3 bases; J trimming: 4 bases; junction bases outside the gene matches: 3. Per the germline V gene, CDR1 is SGHTA and CDR2 is FQGNSA. The CDR3 length is 16 residues. DNA for the CDR3: TGTGCCAGCAGCTTGGTGGGACTAGCGGGAGCAGATACGCAGTATTTT. Protein sequence: CASSLVGLAGADTQYF.

The table lists this clone with a few counts. The chain joins TRBV6-2 or TRBV6-3 to TRBJ2-5; 9 nucleotides match TRBD2. The junction had 7 bases not matched to a gene; V was cut back by 5 bases and J by 0 bases. Germline assignment: CDR1 MNHEY and CDR2 SVGEGT. The CDR3 totals 16 residues. The CDR3 coding sequence is TGTGCCAGCAGTCTCGCCTTAGCGGGGGACCAAGAGACCCAGTACTTC. Translated: CASSLALAGDQETQYF.

The chain recombines TRBV2 with TRBJ1-4; no reliable D call. Trimming pared 5 bases from V and 0 bases from J, leaving 7 bases between. CDR3 length: 14 amino acids. Germline lookup yields CDR1 SNHLY and CDR2 FYNNEI. The CDR3 loop reads CASSPLTTNEKLFF. In DNA form, the CDR3 reads TGTGCCAGCAGTCCCTTAACAACTAATGAAAAACTGTTTTTT.

The V gene is TRBV5-1, the J gene TRBJ2-3; possible D gene TRBD2, 5 bases. V lost 4 bases and J 1 base, leaving 10 bases between the germline ends. Germline loops: CDR1 SGHRS, CDR2 YFSETQ. The CDR3 covers 14 residues. CDR3 DNA: TGCGCCAGCAGCCTAGCTTTACGCACAGATACGCAGTATTTT. Translating gives CASSLALRTDTQYF.

V and J are TRBV6-2 or TRBV6-3 and TRBJ1-1, with TRBD1 matching over 7 bases. The junction had 4 bases not matched to a gene; V was cut back by 5 bases and J by 10 bases. The CDR3 totals 11 residues. Germline CDR1 MNHEY, CDR2 SVGEGT. This chain's CDR3 is CASSDRVGAFF. In DNA form, the CDR3 reads TGTGCCAGCAGTGACAGGGTTGGAGCTTTCTTT.

V usage is TRBV29-1 and J usage is TRBJ1-5; 9 positions match TRBD1. V was pared by 7 bases and J by 14 bases, with 12 bases of the junction left unmatched. Germline V lookup: CDR1 SQVTM, CDR2 ANQGSEA. This CDR3 has 12 residues. The CDR3 nucleotides are TGCAGCGCGACAGGGGGACCCGGTCACGAGCATTTT. It encodes CSATGGPGHEHF.

This sequence joins TRBV28 and TRBJ1-1; 9 nucleotides match TRBD1. The CDR3 runs to 14 residues. CDR1 is MDHEN and CDR2 is SYDVKM in the germline V gene. V was clipped by 2 bases and J by 4 bases; unmatched bases: 2. The CDR3 nucleotides are TGTGCCAGCAGTTTAACGGGACAGGGCACTGAAGCTTTCTTT. Its translation: CASSLTGQGTEAFF. The complete variable domain, with remaining parts taken from reference TRBV28 and TRBJ1-1, reads DVKVTQSSRYLVKRTGEKVFLECVQDMDHENMFWYRQDPGLGLRLIYFSYDVKMKEKGDIPEGYSVSREKKERFSLILESASTNQTSMYLCASSLTGQGTEAFFGQGTRLTVV.

The chain has TRBV7-9 and TRBJ1-1; 10 bases are a match to TRBD1. Germline V CDR1 and CDR2: SEHNR, FQNEAQ (reference sequence). The CDR3 runs to 15 residues. V was pared by 5 bases and J by 5 bases, with 8 bases of the junction left unmatched. For the CDR3, the DNA is TGTGCCAGCAGCCCAGACAGGGGGCCTGGGACTGAAGCTTTCTTT. Encoded protein: CASSPDRGPGTEAFF.

The DNA of the CDR3 is TGTGCCAGCAGCTTAGGAAACCCAGCAACTAATGAAAAACTGTTTTTT. Residues: CASSLGNPATNEKLFF. The V gene is TRBV7-9, the J gene TRBJ1-4; unclear D gene. Trimming took 1 base from V and 0 from J, leaving 9 bases between them. Germline CDR1 is SEHNR and CDR2 is FQNEAQ (reference sequence). The CDR3 consists of 16 residues.